The clone carrying this TCR beta chain has a count of ten or more. What it binds is not known. Different DNA sequences within this sample yield the same CDR3. The CDR3 loop spans 16 amino acids. Germline V gives CDR1 MNHEY, CDR2 SVGAGI. V trimming: 0 bases; J trimming: 1 base; junction bases outside the gene matches: 3. The sample belongs to a study of shared clonotypes between healthy human individuals. General study findings and limits: Clonotypes shared by all four donors outscored non-shared clonotypes in generation probability. Among donors, sharing of clonotypes was expected to be affected by sequencing depth.

Researchers reported that CD8 memory united CD45RO+ cells with CCR7-negative CD45RA+ TemRA cells. Assay used: immunoSEQ multiplex PCR; TCRdb lists only in-frame clones, some missing. In the table there are fewer than 130,000 clones, about 67% of which are singletons. Sequencing input: memory CD8+ T cells sorted from blood. Indicated subset: CD45RO+ cells pooled with CCR7-negative TemRA cells. V and J are TRBV6-5 and TRBJ2-3; TRBD1 agrees at 8 bases. This receptor was taken from a woman aged 25-40 years in good health. CDR3 protein: CASSYSPGQGTDTQYF. The CDR3 nucleotides are TGTGCCAGCAGTTACTCGCCGGGACAGGGCACAGATACGCAGTATTTT.